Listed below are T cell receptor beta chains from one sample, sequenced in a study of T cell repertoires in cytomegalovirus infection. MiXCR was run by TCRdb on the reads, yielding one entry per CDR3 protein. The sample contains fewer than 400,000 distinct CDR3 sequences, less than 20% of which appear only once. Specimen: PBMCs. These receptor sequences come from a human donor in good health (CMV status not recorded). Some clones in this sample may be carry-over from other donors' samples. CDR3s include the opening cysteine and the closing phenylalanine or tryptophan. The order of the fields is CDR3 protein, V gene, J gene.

CDR3: CASIQGWAREQYF; V: TRBV6-6; J: TRBJ2-7
CDR3: CASGLRVSGQGSNQPQHF; V: TRBV12-5; J: TRBJ1-5
CDR3: CSARDTRGSGNTIYF; V: TRBV20-1; J: TRBJ1-3
CDR3: CSAIDVELGETQYF; V: TRBV20-1; J: TRBJ2-5
CDR3: CASSLGLLTNYNEQFF; V: TRBV5-1; J: TRBJ2-1
CDR3: CASSPGSGVETQYF; V: TRBV7-2; J: TRBJ2-5
CDR3: CSARAPGLNTEAFF; V: TRBV20-1; J: TRBJ1-1
CDR3: CASSPGDLVMHTQYF; V: TRBV7-9; J: TRBJ2-3
CDR3: CSAREMGIEQYF; V: TRBV20-1; J: TRBJ2-7
CDR3: CASSPGGQIDIQYF; V: TRBV18; J: TRBJ2-4
CDR3: CASSQQKLAGGPTDTQYF; V: TRBV5-5; J: TRBJ2-3
CDR3: CASSIGPARGNTIYF; V: TRBV28; J: TRBJ1-3
CDR3: CASSDDWTIQETQYF; V: TRBV2; J: TRBJ2-5
CDR3: CASSQEDAGGYEQYF; V: TRBV4-3; J: TRBJ2-7
CDR3: CASSRSGHYEQYF; V: TRBV7-2; J: TRBJ2-7
CDR3: CASSRWGGMINEQFF; V: TRBV2; J: TRBJ2-1
CDR3: CASSSRDIHKAFF; V: TRBV6-6; J: TRBJ1-1
CDR3: CASSRTGAGKYEQYF; V: TRBV7-2; J: TRBJ2-7
CDR3: CASSYGDEGNTEAFF; V: TRBV6-2/TRBV6-3; J: TRBJ1-1
CDR3: CASSFLGGSSDYGYTF; V: TRBV7-8; J: TRBJ1-2
CDR3: CASSFQAAYNEQFF; V: TRBV11-2; J: TRBJ2-1
CDR3: CASSSSLDRVSGNTIYF; V: TRBV12-3/TRBV12-4; J: TRBJ1-3
CDR3: CASSYSPTGSSPYF; V: TRBV6-5; J: TRBJ1-1
CDR3: CASSLEPGADTQYF; V: TRBV5-6; J: TRBJ2-3
CDR3: CASSPLWDYGYTF; V: TRBV7-8; J: TRBJ1-2
CDR3: CASSQGPVNQPQHF; V: TRBV18; J: TRBJ1-5
CDR3: CASTDPDEQYF; V: TRBV19; J: TRBJ2-7
CDR3: CSVDGGSYNEQFF; V: TRBV29-1; J: TRBJ2-1
CDR3: CASSRGRLTEAFF; V: TRBV7-2; J: TRBJ1-1
CDR3: CASSPGPHTGELFF; V: TRBV4-1; J: TRBJ2-2
CDR3: CASSFGWPTDTQYF; V: TRBV12-3/TRBV12-4; J: TRBJ2-3
CDR3: CASSFLSHNEQFF; V: TRBV7-9; J: TRBJ2-1
CDR3: CASSLGQGYETQYF; V: TRBV9; J: TRBJ2-5
CDR3: CASSSQGRAGETQYF; V: TRBV11-2; J: TRBJ2-5
CDR3: CATSEAPGELFF; V: TRBV24-1; J: TRBJ2-2
CDR3: CASSLASEEYGYTF; V: TRBV7-2; J: TRBJ1-2
CDR3: CASSGARVTDTQYF; V: TRBV10-1; J: TRBJ2-3
CDR3: CAIHGPPTPSETQYF; V: TRBV6-1; J: TRBJ2-5
CDR3: CASRPPGTLSVNTQYF; V: TRBV12-3/TRBV12-4; J: TRBJ2-3
CDR3: CASSQDQTGGNEKLFF; V: TRBV4-2; J: TRBJ1-4
CDR3: CASRGVRISPLHF; V: TRBV5-6; J: TRBJ1-6
CDR3: CASSATSGRSYEQYF; V: TRBV7-6; J: TRBJ2-7
CDR3: CAISRRGGDGELFF; V: TRBV10-3; J: TRBJ2-2
CDR3: CASSRTGVGQPQHF; V: TRBV7-6; J: TRBJ1-5
CDR3: CASRLAGSPTEAFF; V: TRBV6-2/TRBV6-3; J: TRBJ1-1
CDR3: CASAYRGGASYNEQFF; V: TRBV7-2; J: TRBJ2-1
CDR3: CASSPGSTSYEQYF; V: TRBV18; J: TRBJ2-7
CDR3: CASSLVGTSFTGELFF; V: TRBV7-9; J: TRBJ2-2
CDR3: CASRDTLNYGYTF; V: TRBV6-1; J: TRBJ1-2
CDR3: CAISPDSDRYEQYF; V: TRBV10-3; J: TRBJ2-7
CDR3: CASSFLLTSGTEKETQYF; V: TRBV7-9; J: TRBJ2-5
CDR3: CATSDFGLAGNYEQYF; V: TRBV24-1; J: TRBJ2-7